Listed here are 25 T cell receptor beta chains from one sample, sequenced in a study of T cells in Graves' hyperthyroidism and ophthalmopathy. Amplified regions were TCR beta CDR3 sequences from RNA transcripts. The primer set for the first-round RT-PCR of the TCR CDR3 was HTBI. TCRdb reprocessed the multiplex PCR reads with MiXCR, giving one entry per CDR3 protein. This table holds roughly 420,000 distinct CDR3 sequences, approximately 15% found once. Input material: blood. The source of these receptors is a young woman with Graves' hyperthyroidism.

This clonotype was recorded many times. The rearrangement links TRBV12-3 or TRBV12-4 to TRBJ2-1; tentatively, D is TRBD1 or TRBD2 (5 bases each). With 5 bases removed from V and 7 bases from J, the gap between germline ends came to 12 bases. This CDR3 comprises 13 residues. In DNA, the CDR3 is TGTGCCAGCAGTGGGGGTCGGTGGAATGAGCAGTTCTTC. It specifies CASSGGRWNEQFF.

This clonotype was seen at least ten times. DNA of the CDR3: TGTGCCAGCAGTCCCGAACTCAGGATGGAGCAGTTCTTC. Translation: CASSPELRMEQFF. V usage is TRBV2 and J usage is TRBJ2-1, with D hard to call. Germline values: CDR1 SNHLY, CDR2 FYNNEI. This CDR3 region has 13 residues. Trimming took off 5 bases at V and 10 bases at J, with 15 bases between the two ends.

This clonotype was recorded at least ten times. The CDR3 sequence: CASSTLTGTGYGYTF. DNA of the CDR3: TGTGCCAGCAGTACCTTGACCGGGACAGGATATGGCTACACCTTC. The chain carries TRBV6-2 or TRBV6-3 and TRBJ1-2, with TRBD1 matching over 8 bases. CDR1 is MNHEY, CDR2 SVGEGT, per germline. The CDR3 runs 15 residues. V shed 5 bases, J shed 5 bases, and the junction held 10 bases outside the gene matches.

This clonotype has ten or more counts. V usage is TRBV7-9 and J usage is TRBJ1-2, with D possibly being TRBD1 (5 bases). The CDR3 contains 14 residues. Per the germline V gene, CDR1 is SEHNR and CDR2 is FQNEAQ (reference sequence). Trimming pared 4 bases from V and 8 bases from J, leaving 17 bases between. The CDR3, as DNA: TGTGCCAGCAGCTCCGCCCGACAGCTAAACGGCTACACCTTC. It translates to CASSSARQLNGYTF.

V and J are TRBV19 and TRBJ1-4; a weak D match, TRBD1 (6 bases). This CDR3 spans 16 amino acids. Trimming pared 4 bases from V and 5 bases from J, leaving 17 bases between. Germline lookup yields CDR1 LNHDA and CDR2 SQIVND (reference sequence). CDR3 sequence reads: CASSNPPGTRNEKLFF. Here the CDR3 DNA reads TGTGCCAGTAGTAATCCACCCGGGACAAGGAATGAAAAACTGTTTTTT.

This chain links TRBV7-3 with TRBJ2-2; D is undetermined. This CDR3 is 12 amino acids long. Germline loops: CDR1 SGHTA, CDR2 FQGTGA. The ends were cut back, 6 bases at V and 7 bases at J, with 9 bases in the middle. The CDR3 protein is CASRFPRGELFF. CDR3 nucleotides: TGTGCCAGCAGATTCCCACGCGGGGAGCTGTTTTTT. The full variable domain, completed using reference TRBV7-3 and TRBJ2-2, is GAGVSQTPSNKVTEKGKYVELRCDPISGHTALYWYRQSLGQGPEFLIYFQGTGAADDSGLPNDRFFAVRPEGSVSTLKIQRTERGDSAVYLCASRFPRGELFFGEGSRLTVL.

Worth noting for this clonotype: A much larger clone is a single base away; this may be a read error. This rearrangement joins TRBV2 to TRBJ1-6; D possibly corresponds to TRBD1 (5 bases). Germline V lookup: CDR1 SNHLY, CDR2 FYNNEI. V was cut by 6 bases and J by 8 bases, with 14 bases left in between. This CDR3 has 14 amino acids. The CDR3 DNA is TGTGCCAGCAGCTCCGGGACGGCTGATTCACCCCTCCACTTT. Amino acid sequence: CASSSGTADSPLHF. The full variable domain, completed using reference TRBV2 and TRBJ1-6, is EPEVTQTPSHQVTQMGQEVILRCVPISNHLYFYWYRQILGQKVEFLVSFYNNEISEKSEIFDDQFSVERPDGSNFTLKIRSTKLEDSAMYFCASSSGTADSPLHFGNGTRLTVT.

This clonotype showed up many times. The chain is built from TRBV10-2 and TRBJ2-7; 12 nucleotides agree with TRBD1. This CDR3 comprises 17 residues. V dropped 3 bases and J dropped 4; count of bases not matched to a gene: 10. In germline, CDR1 is WSHSY, CDR2 SAAADI. The CDR3 DNA is TGCGCCAGCAGTGATTTCCGGGACAGGGGGCGTGAATACGAGCAGTACTTC. Translation: CASSDFRDRGREYEQYF.

This chain links TRBV20-1 with TRBJ1-5; D uncertain. The CDR3 contains 11 residues. V dropped 3 bases and J dropped 3 bases, with 3 bases sitting between them. Per the germline V gene, CDR1 is DFQATT and CDR2 is SNEGSKA (reference sequence). This CDR3 is CSASNNQPQHF. DNA of the CDR3: TGCAGTGCTAGTAACAATCAGCCCCAGCATTTT.

This clonotype was picked up a small number of times. The CDR3 nucleotides read TGTGCCAGCAGTCCCCGGAGGGCGGATACGCAGTATTTT. Its translation: CASSPRRADTQYF. The rearrangement links TRBV3-1 to TRBJ2-3, with D possibly being TRBD2 (6 bases). Germline V CDR1 and CDR2: LGHDT, YNNKEL (reference sequence). The CDR3 sequence is 13 residues long. The V end was cut by 6 bases, the J end by 6 bases, with 13 bases between.

This clonotype was picked up many times. V gene TRBV6-5 combines with J gene TRBJ2-7, with D hard to call. The CDR3 sequence is 14 residues long. With 0 bases removed from V and 0 bases from J, the gap between germline ends came to 6 bases. Per germline, CDR1 MNHEY and CDR2 SVGAGI. Written as DNA, the CDR3 is TGTGCCAGCAGTTACTCCAGGCTCTCCTACGAGCAGTACTTC. Translating it yields CASSYSRLSYEQYF.

The chain couples TRBV24-1 to TRBJ2-3; D gene uncertain. V shed 3 bases and J shed 0 bases, with 3 bases lying between them. Germline-derived CDR1 and CDR2 are KGHDR and SFDVKD. The CDR3 has 13 amino acids. CDR3 sequence reads: CATSDPSTDTQYF. DNA of the CDR3: TGTGCCACCAGTGATCCAAGCACAGATACGCAGTATTTT.

This clonotype has a count of ten or more. The chain joins TRBV20-1 to TRBJ1-2, with 8 positions matching TRBD1. V shed 2 bases, J shed 7 bases, and the junction held 15 bases outside the gene matches. CDR3 length equals 16 residues. Germline CDR1 DFQATT, CDR2 SNEGSKA (reference sequence). DNA for the CDR3: TGCAGTGCTAGATCTCTTGGACAGGGCCCGGTTACTGGCTACACCTTC. As protein: CSARSLGQGPVTGYTF.

This clonotype was counted at least ten times. The chain couples TRBV7-2 to TRBJ1-2; TRBD1 matches at 10 bases. V dropped 5 bases and J dropped 8; count of bases not matched to a gene: 8. This CDR3 has 14 residues. The germline gives CDR1 SGHTA, CDR2 FQGNSA. CDR3 sequence (DNA): TGTGCCAGCAGCAACCGACAGGGGGCGAAGGGCTACACCTTC. It encodes CASSNRQGAKGYTF.

This clonotype was recorded many times. The V gene is TRBV12-3 or TRBV12-4, the J gene TRBJ2-3; D assignment may be TRBD1 or TRBD2 (6 bases each). V lost 3 bases to trimming and J lost 0 bases, with 22 bases between them. The CDR3 is 19 amino acids. The CDR3 region has the DNA TGTGCCAGCAGTTTGGAAGGGGGGTTTCTAGGTAAAAGCACAGATACGCAGTATTTT. Translating it yields CASSLEGGFLGKSTDTQYF.

In regard to this clonotype: A much larger clone lies a single base off, so this may be a read error. The rearrangement links TRBV2 to TRBJ2-7; 9 bases agree with TRBD2. J was trimmed by 7 bases and V by 8 bases; bases with no gene match: 15. The length of the CDR3 is 15 residues. Germline loops: CDR1 SNHLY, CDR2 FYNNEI. CDR3 protein: CASCKEREVGNEQYF. The CDR3, as DNA: TGTGCCAGCTGTAAAGAGCGGGAGGTCGGCAATGAGCAGTACTTC.

This clonotype has a single count. The chain links TRBV5-1 to TRBJ2-5; 7 bases are shared with TRBD1. The CDR3 loop spans 14 amino acids. CDR1 is SGHRS and CDR2 is YFSETQ in the germline V gene. J gave up 3 bases and V 3 bases, and 5 bases lay outside the gene matches. The CDR3 sequence: CASSSAGTEETQYF. CDR3 coding DNA: TGCGCCAGCAGCTCCGCCGGGACAGAAGAGACCCAGTACTTC.

V and J are TRBV5-1 and TRBJ2-5; the D gene is possibly TRBD2 (5 bases). Germline CDR1 is SGHRS and CDR2 is YFSETQ. The CDR3 extends over 15 amino acids. Between the trimmed V and J ends, which lost 4 bases and 1 base, there was a span of 14 bases. DNA for the CDR3: TGCGCCAGCAGCCGCACGGACTCGCTCCAAGAGACCCAGTACTTC. Translating gives CASSRTDSLQETQYF.

The V call is TRBV4-2, the J call TRBJ1-2; a possible D gene is TRBD1 (5 bases). V was trimmed by 1 base and J by 7 bases, leaving 19 bases between them. This CDR3 comprises 16 residues. Germline CDR1 LGHNA, CDR2 YNFKEQ. In DNA, the CDR3 is TGTGCCAGCAGCCAAGCGGTGGACTATACGAGGGGTGGCTACACCTTC. Translation gives CASSQAVDYTRGGYTF.

This clonotype was seen at least ten times. The chain uses TRBV6-5 and TRBJ2-1, with TRBD2 identical over 8 bases. Per germline, CDR1 MNHEY and CDR2 SVGAGI. This CDR3 region has 16 residues. The V gene end was trimmed by 0 bases and the J gene end by 7 bases; junction bases not matched to a gene: 8. The CDR3 here is CASSYSFRRGGNEQFF. DNA of the CDR3: TGTGCCAGCAGTTACTCGTTTCGACGGGGGGGGAATGAGCAGTTCTTC.

This clonotype was seen ten or more times. The V and J genes are TRBV28 and TRBJ2-1, with D perhaps matching TRBD2 (6 bases). This CDR3 has 17 residues. V gave up 5 bases and J gave up 3 bases, with 20 bases separating them. The germline V gene has CDR1 MDHEN and CDR2 SYDVKM. The CDR3 spells CASSLDRNGGFYNEQFF. In DNA, the CDR3 is TGTGCCAGCAGTCTCGATCGAAACGGGGGTTTCTACAATGAGCAGTTCTTC.

The chain links TRBV7-2 to TRBJ2-4; D is perhaps TRBD1 or TRBD2 (6 bases each). The CDR3 contains 15 residues. Germline V gives CDR1 SGHTA, CDR2 FQGNSA. Trimming removed 5 bases at V and 10 bases at J, with 21 bases between. The CDR3 sequence is CASSPLDSPRGIQYF. Here the CDR3 DNA reads TGTGCCAGCAGCCCCCTGGACAGCCCACGGGGGATTCAGTACTTC.

In its sample, this clonotype was seen many times. The chain carries TRBV2 and TRBJ1-2; D is unresolved. With 8 bases removed from V and 2 bases from J, the gap between germline ends came to 15 bases. Germline CDR1 is SNHLY and CDR2 is FYNNEI. CDR3 size: 14 residues. The DNA of the CDR3 is TGTGCCAGCCGGGCAGGTCTAGTCAACTATGGCTACACCTTC. It encodes CASRAGLVNYGYTF.

This clonotype appeared a single time. This could be a read error, since a much larger clone is one nucleotide away. Likely a read error: the CDR3 ends without its conserved phenylalanine or tryptophan. The chain uses TRBV5-1 and TRBJ2-3; 9 bases are a match to TRBD1. The CDR3 runs to 15 residues. Germline CDR1 and CDR2: SGHRS and YFSETQ. The V gene end was trimmed by 5 bases and the J gene end by 3 bases; junction bases not matched to a gene: 7. The CDR3 loop reads CASRTGTGYTDTQYS. The CDR3 coding sequence is TGCGCCAGCAGAACCGGGACAGGGTATACAGATACGCAGTATTCT.

The table lists this clonotype with many counts. The gene calls are TRBV27 and TRBJ2-1; a possible D gene is TRBD2 (5 bases). The CDR3 spans 14 residues. Between the trimmed V and J ends, which lost 2 bases and 12 bases, there was a span of 17 bases. Per the germline V gene, CDR1 is MNHEY and CDR2 is SMNVEV (reference sequence). Here the CDR3 DNA reads TGTGCCAGCAGTTTAATTATCGGCGGGCACGGGCAGTTCTTC. This gives the protein CASSLIIGGHGQFF.